This paragraph reports one T cell receptor beta chain. Its target is not known. This specimen comes from a study of identical twins. Template switching (which added a universal primer site) was used, and cDNA carried unique molecular identifiers. TCRdb called the 5' RACE reads again in MiXCR, with one record for every CDR3 protein. The sample contains approximately 1.8 million distinct CDR3 sequences, around 33% of which appear only once. The CDR3 runs to 16 residues. Germline trimming cut 3 bases from V and 5 bases from J; bases unmatched to any gene: 8. CDR1 and CDR2 (germline): SGHRS, YFSETQ. Healthy Caucasians supplied all donations. Study observations and caveats: Within monozygotic twins, out-of-frame TCR alpha sharing was underestimated by the models. Part of the zero-insertion signal could reflect confounding by invariant MAIT and iNKT cells.

The TCR was taken from a newborn girl in good health. The sequenced sample was cord blood. The chain carries TRBV5-1 and TRBJ2-3; TRBD2 matches at 11 bases. The CDR3 here is CASSSTSGVLQDTQYF. In DNA, the CDR3 is TGCGCCAGCAGCTCGACTAGCGGGGTACTCCAAGATACGCAGTATTTT. Full variable domain (remainder filled in from reference TRBV5-1 and TRBJ2-3): KAGVTQTPRYLIKTRGQQVTLSCSPISGHRSVSWYQQTPGQGLQFLFEYFSETQRNKGNFPGRFSGRQFSNSRSEMNVSTLELGDSALYLCASSSTSGVLQDTQYFGPGTRLTVL.